The 30 T cell receptor beta chains listed next were all sequenced from one sample in a study of graft-versus-host responses after intestinal transplantation. The repertoire was sequenced with immunoSEQ multiplex PCR; TCRdb's copy has only in-frame clones and lacks some. The sample lists over 100,000 clones; about 95% were seen once. These receptors have no identified antigens. The sequenced sample was unstimulated CD8+ T cells sorted from spleen or lymph node cells, obtained before intestinal transplant. Receptors originate from a human donor who received an intestinal transplant.

The CDR3, as DNA: TGTGCCAGCAGTCAACCTGGGGGGGCGTATAACATTCAGTACTTC. Encoded protein: CASSQPGGAYNIQYF. The chain couples TRBV28 to TRBJ2-4; D might be TRBD2 (7 bases). The V end lost 5 bases, the J end lost 7 bases, and 18 bases lay between the germline ends. The germline V gene has CDR1 MDHEN and CDR2 SYDVKM. The CDR3 consists of 15 residues.

The chain joins TRBV7-6 to TRBJ2-7; a weak D match, TRBD1 (6 bases). The CDR3 sequence is 14 residues long. V was clipped by 5 bases and J by 6 bases, with 17 bases between them. Germline V gene lookup returns CDR1 SGHVS and CDR2 FNYEAQ. CDR3 in DNA: TGTGCCAGCAGCCCACCCCCGACAGGATCCGAGCAGTACTTC. Translation: CASSPPPTGSEQYF.

J is TRBJ1-5 and V is TRBV6-1, with a weak D call TRBD1 (5 bases). The CDR3 is 14 amino acids. Per the germline V gene, CDR1 is MNHNS and CDR2 is SASEGT. V lost 9 bases, J lost 0 bases, and 12 bases lay in between. CDR3 protein: CASQDTYSNQPQHF. CDR3 sequence (DNA): TGTGCCAGTCAGGACACCTATAGCAATCAGCCCCAGCATTTT.

This sequence joins TRBV13 and TRBJ2-1; D may be TRBD2 (5 bases). V was pared by 4 bases and J by 7 bases, with 14 bases between. Germline CDR1 and CDR2: PRHDT and FYEKMQ (reference sequence). The length of the CDR3 is 14 residues. CDR3 DNA: TGTGCCAGCAGCTCGCGGACTTTCCAAAATGAGCAGTTCTTC. Protein product: CASSSRTFQNEQFF.

This sequence joins TRBV28 and TRBJ1-5; 8 bases match TRBD1. V lost 4 bases, J lost 4 bases, and 3 bases stayed unmatched. The length of the CDR3 is 14 residues. Germline assignment: CDR1 MDHEN and CDR2 SYDVKM. CDR3 sequence: CASSYNRGNQPQHF. The CDR3 DNA reads as TGTGCCAGCAGTTATAACAGGGGGAATCAGCCCCAGCATTTT.

This chain joins TRBV27 and TRBJ2-7, with 11 bases matching TRBD2. Looked up from germline, CDR1 is MNHEY and CDR2 is SMNVEV (reference sequence). The CDR3 totals 15 residues. Trimming removed 4 bases from V and 3 bases from J; junction bases left unmatched: 5. CDR3 amino acids: CASSSPTSGIYEQYF. The CDR3 bases are TGTGCCAGCAGTTCCCCGACTAGCGGGATCTACGAGCAGTACTTC.

The rearrangement joins TRBV4-1 to TRBJ1-5, with 9 nucleotides matching TRBD1. This CDR3 contains 20 residues. CDR1 and CDR2 (germline): MGHRA, YSYEKL. V shed 0 bases, J shed 0 bases, and the junction held 12 bases outside the gene matches. CDR3 in amino acids: CASSQERYGQGRYSNQPQHF. Written as DNA, the CDR3 is TGCGCCAGCAGCCAAGAAAGGTACGGACAGGGGCGGTATAGCAATCAGCCCCAGCATTTT.

The chain carries TRBV19 and TRBJ2-7; TRBD1 agrees at 9 bases. The V and J ends lost 3 bases and 3 bases, in that order; junction bases with no gene match: 6. The CDR3 totals 15 residues. CDR1 is LNHDA and CDR2 is SQIVND in the germline V gene (reference sequence). CDR3 sequence reads: CASSIGTGLFYEQYF. For the CDR3, the DNA is TGTGCCAGTAGTATTGGGACAGGGCTATTCTACGAGCAGTACTTC.

The gene calls are TRBV5-6 and TRBJ2-1, with D maybe TRBD2 (5 bases). The CDR3 consists of 13 residues. Trimming pared 4 bases from V and 7 bases from J, leaving 12 bases between. Per the germline V gene, CDR1 is SGHDT and CDR2 is YYEEEE. The CDR3 loop reads CASSPGLTNEQFF. CDR3 sequence (DNA): TGTGCCAGCAGCCCCGGACTGACGAATGAGCAGTTCTTC.

This rearrangement joins TRBV27 to TRBJ1-6; possibly TRBD1 for D (6 bases). The CDR3 extends over 14 amino acids. Trimming shortened V by 6 bases and J by 8 bases, and 14 bases separated the two germline ends. The germline V gene has CDR1 MNHEY and CDR2 SMNVEV (reference sequence). The chain's CDR3 is CASSPGDRYSPLHF. In nucleotides, the CDR3 is TGTGCCAGCAGCCCAGGGGACCGCTATTCACCCCTCCACTTT.

The V and J genes are TRBV19 and TRBJ2-1; 7 bases are a match to TRBD1. The CDR3 loop spans 15 amino acids. Germline assignment: CDR1 LNHDA and CDR2 SQIVND (reference sequence). J gave up 0 bases and V 3 bases, and 2 bases lay outside the gene matches. CDR3 in amino acids: CASSIAGGSYNEQFF. The CDR3 DNA reads as TGTGCCAGTAGTATTGCAGGGGGCTCCTACAATGAGCAGTTCTTC.

The genes are TRBV28 and TRBJ1-2; unclear D gene. The CDR3 has 10 amino acids. Germline V gene sequence: CDR1 MDHEN, CDR2 SYDVKM. Between the trimmed V and J ends, which lost 6 bases and 3 bases, there was a span of 2 bases. Here the CDR3 reads CASRDYGYTF. DNA of the CDR3: TGTGCCAGCAGGGACTATGGCTACACCTTC.

The V gene is TRBV5-4, the J gene TRBJ2-1, with TRBD2 identical over 14 bases. The CDR3 extends over 16 amino acids. The junction had 9 bases not matched to a gene; V was cut back by 4 bases and J by 9 bases. Germline values: CDR1 SGHNT, CDR2 YYREEE (reference sequence). CDR3 sequence: CASSPLGTSGGGEQFF. Here the CDR3 DNA reads TGTGCCAGCAGCCCGCTGGGGACTAGCGGGGGCGGTGAGCAGTTCTTC.

The genes are TRBV27 and TRBJ2-7; 7 bases are a match to TRBD1. Germline values: CDR1 MNHEY, CDR2 SMNVEV (reference sequence). This CDR3 is 13 amino acids long. V lost 5 bases and J lost 6; bases outside the gene matches: 7. Here the CDR3 DNA reads TGTGCCAGCAGTCGAACAGGGACAGTCGAGCAGTACTTC. This translates into CASSRTGTVEQYF.

As DNA, the CDR3 is TGTGCCAGCAGCTCTACCTGGGGACAGGGGCGGTGGCAGTTCTTC. Amino acid sequence: CASSSTWGQGRWQFF. The rearrangement links TRBV11-2 to TRBJ2-1; 10 bases match TRBD1. Germline V gene sequence: CDR1 SGHAT, CDR2 FQNNGV. This CDR3 is 15 amino acids long. J lost 12 bases, V lost 4 bases, and 12 bases had no gene match. Full variable domain (outside the CDR3, taken from reference TRBV11-2 and TRBJ2-1): EAGVAQSPRYKIIEKRQSVAFWCNPISGHATLYWYQQILGQGPKLLIQFQNNGVVDDSQLPKDRFSAERLKGVDSTLKIQPAKLEDSAVYLCASSSTWGQGRWQFFGPGTRLTVL.

V gene TRBV27 combines with J gene TRBJ2-7; D gene ambiguous. Trimming removed 0 bases from V and 2 bases from J, with 8 bases in between. The CDR3 totals 14 residues. CDR1 MNHEY and CDR2 SMNVEV come from the germline V gene (reference sequence). CDR3 DNA: TGTGCCAGCAGTTTATCGCCCTTTGCCTACGAGCAGTACTTC. Its translation: CASSLSPFAYEQYF.

The chain links TRBV9 to TRBJ2-5; maybe TRBD2 (6 bases). This CDR3 is 14 amino acids long. The germline V gene encodes CDR1 SGDLS and CDR2 YYNGEE. Trimming took off 0 bases at V and 3 bases at J, with 9 bases between the two ends. CDR3 in amino acids: CASSVAPGEETQYF. CDR3 in DNA: TGTGCCAGCAGCGTAGCGCCGGGGGAAGAGACCCAGTACTTC.

This sequence joins TRBV5-5 and TRBJ2-1; D gene uncertain. CDR1 and CDR2 (germline): SGHKS, YYEKEE (reference sequence). Trimming removed 7 bases at V and 7 bases at J, with 21 bases between. CDR3 size: 15 residues. The CDR3 DNA sequence: TGTGCCAGCTCTCCGGACGCCCTCAACGGGAATGAGCAGTTCTTC. Encoded protein: CASSPDALNGNEQFF.

The chain employs TRBV15 and TRBJ2-2, with a weak D call TRBD2 (5 bases). The germline CDR1 and CDR2 sequences are LNHNV and YYDKDF (reference sequence). This CDR3 region has 15 residues. The V gene lost 0 bases and the J gene lost 5 bases, with 10 bases spanning the gap. CDR3 sequence: CATSRERAPTGELFF. The CDR3 DNA is TGTGCCACCAGCAGAGAGAGGGCTCCGACCGGGGAGCTGTTTTTT.

This clone is a singleton in its sample. This rearrangement joins TRBV14 to TRBJ2-5, with D unresolved. The ends were cut back, 6 bases at V and 0 bases at J, with 17 bases in the middle. The germline V gene has CDR1 SGHDN and CDR2 FVKESK. CDR3 length equals 16 residues. The CDR3 DNA follows: TGTGCCAGCAGTCAACAAGCTCGCGTACACCAAGAGACCCAGTACTTC. Translated, it gives CASSQQARVHQETQYF.

The chain recombines TRBV6-1 with TRBJ2-7; TRBD2 aligns across 10 bases. Germline V gene lookup returns CDR1 MNHNS and CDR2 SASEGT. The CDR3 sequence is 15 residues long. V dropped 1 base and J dropped 3; count of bases not matched to a gene: 3. CDR3 protein: CASSEGASGSYEQYF. The CDR3 nucleotides are TGTGCCAGCAGTGAAGGCGCTAGCGGGAGCTACGAGCAGTACTTC.

This rearrangement joins TRBV6-5 to TRBJ2-1; 10 bases align to TRBD1. CDR3 length equals 14 residues. The trim removed 6 bases at V and 6 bases at J, leaving 5 bases unmatched. The V gene's germline CDR1 is MNHEY and CDR2 SVGAGI. The CDR3 here is CASSLDRGLNEQFF. DNA for the CDR3: TGTGCCAGCAGCCTAGACAGGGGGCTCAATGAGCAGTTCTTC.

The rearrangement joins TRBV28 to TRBJ2-1; weak D call: TRBD1 (6 bases). The CDR3 has 15 amino acids. The ends were cut back, 3 bases at V and 6 bases at J, with 15 bases in the middle. The V gene's germline CDR1 is MDHEN and CDR2 SYDVKM. Here the CDR3 reads CASSLPGTRSNEQFF. CDR3 bases: TGTGCCAGCAGTTTGCCCGGGACACGGAGCAATGAGCAGTTCTTC.

The chain uses TRBV28 and TRBJ2-7, with D possibly TRBD2 on 6 matching bases. The CDR3 sequence is 13 residues long. Germline values: CDR1 MDHEN, CDR2 SYDVKM. The germline V and J ends were trimmed by 10 bases and 3 bases, with 16 bases remaining between them. The CDR3 region is CATSITSSYEQYF. CDR3 nucleotides: TGTGCCACCTCAATAACTAGCAGCTACGAGCAGTACTTC.

This rearrangement joins TRBV9 to TRBJ2-1; TRBD1 matches 8 bases. Per germline, CDR1 SGDLS and CDR2 YYNGEE. The CDR3 sequence is 15 residues long. Losses at the gene ends were 3 bases for V and 4 bases for J; bases not matched to a gene: 6. The CDR3 protein is CASSGQGISYNEQFF. The CDR3 nucleotides are TGTGCCAGCAGCGGACAGGGGATTTCGTACAATGAGCAGTTCTTC.

The chain recombines TRBV7-6 with TRBJ2-1; 12 bases agree with TRBD2. Germline assignment: CDR1 SGHVS and CDR2 FNYEAQ. With 4 bases clipped from V and 8 bases from J, the junction kept 6 bases outside the gene matches. The CDR3 loop spans 15 amino acids. The DNA for the CDR3 is TGTGCCAGCAGCTCAGCTAGCGGGAGGGCTGATGAGCAGTTCTTC. Translating it yields CASSSASGRADEQFF.

The chain uses TRBV30 and TRBJ2-2, with 16 nucleotides matching TRBD2. The V gene end was trimmed by 2 bases and the J gene end by 5 bases; junction bases not matched to a gene: 8. CDR3 length equals 18 residues. The V gene's germline CDR1 is GTSNPN and CDR2 SVGIG (reference sequence). The CDR3 DNA sequence: TGTGCCTGGAGTCCCCAAGGGACTAGCGGGAGGGGGACCGGGGAGCTGTTTTTT. This translates into CAWSPQGTSGRGTGELFF.

This chain joins TRBV27 and TRBJ2-7, with unresolved D. This CDR3 is 13 amino acids long. Trimming left V 6 bases short and J 6 bases short, with 15 bases between. Germline V gene data show CDR1 as MNHEY and CDR2 as SMNVEV (reference sequence). CDR3 coding DNA: TGTGCCAGCAGCTTCCAAACCAGACTCGAGCAGTACTTC. It encodes CASSFQTRLEQYF.

The chain has TRBV19 and TRBJ1-5; possibly TRBD1 for D (6 bases). CDR3 length: 14 amino acids. Trimming stripped 6 bases from V and 7 bases from J, with 16 bases between. Germline assignment: CDR1 LNHDA and CDR2 SQIVND (reference sequence). The CDR3 DNA reads as TGTGCCAGTAGGACTGAGGGGGGGCTACAGCCCCAGCATTTT. Translated, it gives CASRTEGGLQPQHF.

This clone was counted a single time. Other DNA sequences in the sample encode the same CDR3. The CDR3 sequence is CASSLEASPFLSSYNEQFF. CDR3 nucleotide sequence: TGTGCCAGCAGTTTGGAGGCCTCCCCCTTCTTGAGCTCCTACAATGAGCAGTTCTTC. V gene TRBV27 combines with J gene TRBJ2-1, with D perhaps matching TRBD2 (5 bases). Deletions cut 3 bases from V and 0 bases from J, with 21 bases between. This CDR3 contains 19 residues. CDR1 and CDR2 from the germline V gene are MNHEY and SMNVEV (reference sequence).